These 30 T cell receptor beta chains were sequenced from one sample in a study of spatial heterogeneity in lung cancer. TCRdb reanalysed the 5' RACE reads using MiXCR and keeps one entry per CDR3 protein. The repertoire holds around 60,000 distinct CDR3 sequences, with 7% to 10% as singletons. Time point reported: sample taken at primary tumor resection. Tumor, nontumor lung or frozen PBMC supplied whole RNA that was sequenced unsorted. The sequencing here drew on PBMCs, taken at surgery. The source is a female donor with early-stage non-small cell lung cancer.

This clonotype has at least ten counts. The chain has TRBV29-1 and TRBJ1-5; maybe TRBD1 (6 bases). V lost 5 bases and J 7 bases, leaving 12 bases between the germline ends. In germline, CDR1 is SQVTM, CDR2 ANQGSEA. There are 12 residues in the CDR3. The CDR3 DNA is TGCAGCGTTAAAACAGGGATACAGCCCCAGCATTTT. Translated: CSVKTGIQPQHF.

The chain combines TRBV6-1 with TRBJ2-7; 7 bases align to TRBD2. CDR1 MNHNS and CDR2 SASEGT come from the germline V gene. J gave up 1 base and V 0 bases, and 15 bases lay outside the gene matches. The CDR3 loop spans 19 amino acids. The CDR3 loop is CASSEAGRGPRTLSYEQYF. The CDR3 DNA reads TGTGCCAGCAGTGAAGCGGGGAGGGGCCCTAGGACTTTATCCTACGAGCAGTACTTC.

This clonotype was counted a few times. The chain uses TRBV3-1 and TRBJ2-6; D remains unclear. Trimming shortened V by 1 base and J by 2 bases, and 12 bases separated the two germline ends. This CDR3 has 17 amino acids. CDR1 and CDR2 from the germline V gene are LGHDT and YNNKEL (reference sequence). CDR3 sequence (DNA): TGTGCCAGCAGCCAAGGCAAACTGTACACTGGGGCCAACGTCCTGACTTTC. Translating gives CASSQGKLYTGANVLTF.

The sample holds a few counts of this clonotype. V is TRBV6-5 and J is TRBJ2-1; 11 bases are shared with TRBD2. Germline V gives CDR1 MNHEY, CDR2 SVGAGI. The CDR3 runs 18 residues. V gave up 2 bases and J gave up 7 bases; unmatched junction bases: 13. The CDR3 bases are TGTGCCAGCAGTTACCAATCTGTTGGTAGCGGGAGGGAAAATGAGCAGTTCTTC. Translated: CASSYQSVGSGRENEQFF.

V is TRBV15 and J is TRBJ2-5, with D uncertain. Germline assignment: CDR1 LNHNV and CDR2 YYDKDF (reference sequence). The V end lost 4 bases, the J end lost 5 bases, and 11 bases lay between the germline ends. This CDR3 spans 13 amino acids. The CDR3 sequence is CATSKEVGETQYF. The DNA for the CDR3 is TGTGCCACCAGCAAAGAAGTCGGGGAGACCCAGTACTTC.

The genes are TRBV2 and TRBJ1-4; D is uncertain. The CDR3 length is 15 residues. V was pared by 2 bases and J by 5 bases, with 12 bases between. CDR1 and CDR2 (germline): SNHLY, FYNNEI. The CDR3 is CASSEKRSTNEKLFF. Written as DNA, the CDR3 is TGTGCCAGCAGTGAAAAGAGGTCCACGAATGAAAAACTGTTTTTT. Full variable domain (remainder filled in from reference TRBV2 and TRBJ1-4): EPEVTQTPSHQVTQMGQEVILRCVPISNHLYFYWYRQILGQKVEFLVSFYNNEISEKSEIFDDQFSVERPDGSNFTLKIRSTKLEDSAMYFCASSEKRSTNEKLFFGSGTQLSVL.

This clonotype was seen more than once but under ten times. This chain links TRBV7-6 with TRBJ2-7; 7 bases line up with TRBD2. V gave up 2 bases and J gave up 0 bases; unmatched junction bases: 4. This CDR3 is 15 amino acids long. The V gene's germline CDR1 is SGHVS and CDR2 FNYEAQ. CDR3: CASSLLAESSYEQYF. The CDR3 nucleotides are TGTGCCAGCAGCTTACTAGCGGAGAGCTCCTACGAGCAGTACTTC.

This clonotype showed up just a few times. V gene TRBV6-6 combines with J gene TRBJ2-2; 8 nucleotides agree with TRBD2. The CDR3 runs to 15 residues. Per the germline V gene, CDR1 is MNHNY and CDR2 is SVGAGI (reference sequence). The J segment lost 4 bases and the V segment lost 8 bases, leaving 9 bases of the junction unmatched. CDR3 bases: TGTGCCAGCCATACAGGGCTAGCGGGCACCGGGGAGCTGTTTTTT. Translating gives CASHTGLAGTGELFF.

This clonotype has ten or more counts. This rearrangement joins TRBV5-4 to TRBJ1-3; 9 positions agree with TRBD1. This CDR3 has 16 residues. Per the germline V gene, CDR1 is SGHNT and CDR2 is YYREEE (reference sequence). Unmatched junction bases numbered 5, after V lost 4 bases and J lost 0 bases. CDR3 region: CASSRGQGFSGNTIYF. The CDR3, as DNA: TGTGCCAGCAGCCGCGGACAGGGGTTCTCTGGAAACACCATATATTTT.

This clonotype came up many times. The chain has TRBV4-1 and TRBJ1-1, with TRBD1 matching 12 bases. Germline CDR1 and CDR2: MGHRA and YSYEKL. Trimming took 4 bases from V and 4 from J; bases not matched to a gene: 19. This CDR3 comprises 20 residues. The CDR3 nucleotides read TGCGCCAGCAGCCTCCTTACGGCCCCGGGACAGGGGGCGGAGGGCACTGAAGCTTTCTTT. As protein: CASSLLTAPGQGAEGTEAFF.

This clonotype has a count of ten or more. The chain is built from TRBV12-3 or TRBV12-4 and TRBJ1-1; D remains unclear. This CDR3 has 14 amino acids. The germline V and J ends were trimmed by 5 bases and 5 bases, with 15 bases remaining between them. The chain's CDR3 is CASSTGLPGTEAFF. For the CDR3, the DNA is TGTGCCAGCAGTACCGGTCTCCCGGGAACTGAAGCTTTCTTT.

This clonotype was observed a handful of times. The chain employs TRBV3-1 and TRBJ2-5, with 12 bases that match TRBD1. There are 16 residues in the CDR3. The ends lost 3 bases at V and 5 bases at J; junction bases unmatched: 7. Germline loops: CDR1 LGHDT, CDR2 YNNKEL (reference sequence). Here the CDR3 reads CASSHTAGTGGETQYF. The CDR3 nucleotides are TGTGCCAGCAGCCATACTGCCGGGACAGGGGGCGAGACCCAGTACTTC.

V usage is TRBV24-1 and J usage is TRBJ1-5; no firm D call. Germline CDR1 reads KGHDR; CDR2 reads SFDVKD. This CDR3 has 13 amino acids. V was trimmed by 7 bases and J by 7 bases, leaving 13 bases between them. The CDR3 DNA reads TGTGCCACCAGGGGCGGTGGAGGACAGCCCCAGCATTTT. Translation gives CATRGGGGQPQHF.

The chain carries TRBV12-3 or TRBV12-4 and TRBJ1-4; 7 bases are shared with TRBD1. The CDR3 runs to 18 residues. V trimming: 6 bases; J trimming: 0 bases; junction bases outside the gene matches: 13. The CDR3 sequence is CASSKSRGTVATNEKLFF. CDR3 bases: TGTGCCAGCAGCAAATCCAGGGGGACAGTTGCAACTAATGAAAAACTGTTTTTT.

The rearrangement links TRBV12-3 or TRBV12-4 to TRBJ2-7; the D is unclear. V gave up 1 base and J gave up 4 bases, with 5 bases separating them. This CDR3 comprises 12 residues. The CDR3, as DNA: TGTGCCAGCAGTTTAGGGCAGTACGAGCAGTACTTC. This gives the protein CASSLGQYEQYF.

This clonotype showed up many times. The CDR3 nucleotides are TGTGCCAGCAGTTTAACGGACCTTGATTCACCCCTCCACTTT. Translation gives CASSLTDLDSPLHF. V gene TRBV27 combines with J gene TRBJ1-6; D remains unclear. Looked up from germline, CDR1 is MNHEY and CDR2 is SMNVEV (reference sequence). The CDR3 length is 14 residues. V lost 2 bases and J lost 8, with 10 bases in between.

This clonotype was found a few times. V gene TRBV12-3 or TRBV12-4 combines with J gene TRBJ2-7; D tentatively reads TRBD1 or TRBD2 (5 bases each). V was cut by 5 bases and J by 0 bases, with 8 bases left in between. The CDR3 is 13 amino acids. CDR3 sequence reads: CASSRGDSYEQYF. In nucleotides, the CDR3 is TGTGCCAGCAGTAGGGGAGACTCCTACGAGCAGTACTTC.

This clonotype was observed many times. The chain uses TRBV28 and TRBJ1-1; D is uncertain. Germline V gene sequence: CDR1 MDHEN, CDR2 SYDVKM. The germline V and J ends were trimmed by 11 bases and 3 bases, with 10 bases remaining between them. This CDR3 spans 11 amino acids. CDR3 bases: TGTGCCGGTAGCTCTCACACTGAAGCTTTCTTT. Translation: CAGSSHTEAFF. Together with reference TRBV28 and TRBJ1-1, the CDR3 gives the full variable domain: DVKVTQSSRYLVKRTGEKVFLECVQDMDHENMFWYRQDPGLGLRLIYFSYDVKMKEKGDIPEGYSVSREKKERFSLILESASTNQTSMYLCAGSSHTEAFFGQGTRLTVV.

In this sample, this clonotype turned up a few times. The chain joins TRBV28 to TRBJ2-2; 11 bases map to TRBD2. This CDR3 is 16 amino acids long. V shed 3 bases and J 6 bases; nucleotides not matched to a gene: 6. The germline CDR1 and CDR2 sequences are MDHEN and SYDVKM. The CDR3 DNA follows: TGTGCCAGCAGTTTGTTTAGCGGGAGGGCCTCCGGGGAGCTGTTTTTT. Residues: CASSLFSGRASGELFF.

The chain couples TRBV12-3 or TRBV12-4 to TRBJ2-7, with TRBD2 matching over 12 bases. This CDR3 region has 16 residues. The J segment lost 6 bases and the V segment lost 3 bases, leaving 9 bases of the junction unmatched. This CDR3 is CASSLLAGGIGGEQYF. As DNA, the CDR3 is TGTGCCAGCAGTTTGCTAGCGGGAGGGATCGGAGGCGAGCAGTACTTC.

This chain links TRBV3-1 with TRBJ1-6; the D gene is possibly TRBD1 (5 bases). In germline, CDR1 is LGHDT, CDR2 YNNKEL (reference sequence). CDR3 length: 13 residues. The V end lost 3 bases, the J end lost 13 bases, and 13 bases lay between the germline ends. The CDR3 bases are TGTGCCAGCAGCCAGGGACGCGGGGTCCCCCTCCACTTT. This sequence encodes CASSQGRGVPLHF.

This clonotype was observed a few times. The gene calls are TRBV4-1 and TRBJ2-1, with D maybe TRBD2 (5 bases). Trimming shortened V by 1 base and J by 7 bases, and 11 bases separated the two germline ends. Germline V gives CDR1 MGHRA, CDR2 YSYEKL. The CDR3 loop spans 14 amino acids. DNA of the CDR3: TGCGCCAGCAGCCAAGTACGAAGAGGGAATGAGCAGTTCTTC. It codes for CASSQVRRGNEQFF.

This clonotype was observed a handful of times. A read error may account for a junction end that differs from germline. This chain joins TRBV30 and TRBJ1-1; no clear D. CDR3 length equals 13 residues. Per germline, CDR1 GTSNPN and CDR2 SVGIG (reference sequence). The CDR3 region has the DNA TGTGCCTGGAGTGAAATGCGGAGTACTGAAGCTTTCTTC. Translated, it gives CAWSEMRSTEAFF.

This clonotype has a handful of counts. This chain uses TRBV5-1 with TRBJ1-6; perhaps TRBD1 as D (5 bases). The V end lost 5 bases, the J end lost 3 bases, and 12 bases lay between the germline ends. The CDR3 consists of 15 residues. Germline lookup yields CDR1 SGHRS and CDR2 YFSETQ. In DNA, the CDR3 is TGCGCCAGCAGTTCAGGGACTGACTATAATTCACCCCTCCACTTT. Translation: CASSSGTDYNSPLHF.

This clonotype has a count of ten or more. The rearrangement uses TRBV6-1 and TRBJ2-1; no firm D call. V shed 4 bases and J shed 2 bases, with 9 bases lying between them. Germline V gene data show CDR1 as MNHNS and CDR2 as SASEGT. This CDR3 contains 14 residues. Written as DNA, the CDR3 is TGTGCCAGCAGTGCCCTGAGCACCTACAATGAGCAGTTCTTC. Translated: CASSALSTYNEQFF.

This clonotype was counted a few times. The V call is TRBV20-1, the J call TRBJ2-3; 9 nucleotides agree with TRBD2. The V segment lost 6 bases and the J segment 6 bases; nucleotides outside the gene matches: 7. The germline V gene has CDR1 DFQATT and CDR2 SNEGSKA (reference sequence). The CDR3 spans 13 residues. As DNA, the CDR3 is TGCAGTGCCAGTAGCGGGGGCCGGGATACGCAGTATTTT. Translation gives CSASSGGRDTQYF.

Relative to its sample, this clonotype is medium-sized (0.01 to 0.1%). The gene calls are TRBV5-1 and TRBJ1-5; D is undetermined. In germline, CDR1 is SGHRS, CDR2 YFSETQ. The CDR3 runs to 13 residues. The V end lost 0 bases, the J end lost 1 base, and 2 bases lay between the germline ends. CDR3 bases: TGCGCCAGCAGCTTGGACAGCAATCAGCCCCAGCATTTT. Translating it yields CASSLDSNQPQHF.

This clonotype was found many times. The rearrangement uses TRBV7-9 and TRBJ1-4; D ambiguous. The CDR3 length is 13 residues. CDR1 is SEHNR and CDR2 is FQNEAQ in the germline V gene (reference sequence). Trimming left V 5 bases short and J 8 bases short, with 12 bases between. CDR3 sequence reads: CASSASRREKLFF. CDR3 nucleotides: TGTGCCAGCAGCGCCTCCCGGCGGGAAAAACTGTTTTTT.

This clonotype was seen a handful of times. J is TRBJ1-1 and V is TRBV6-1; 8 nucleotides align to TRBD1. The CDR3 length is 17 residues. V shed 5 bases and J 0 bases; nucleotides not matched to a gene: 11. Per the germline V gene, CDR1 is MNHNS and CDR2 is SASEGT. For the CDR3, the DNA is TGTGCCAGCAGTCGGGGTACGACAGGGGCCATGAACACTGAAGCTTTCTTT. Its protein product is CASSRGTTGAMNTEAFF.

This clonotype was observed a few times. This rearrangement joins TRBV6-5 to TRBJ1-2, with 7 positions matching TRBD1. The V and J ends lost 10 bases and 2 bases, in that order; junction bases with no gene match: 4. The CDR3 consists of 12 residues. Germline V gene sequence: CDR1 MNHEY, CDR2 SVGAGI. The CDR3 protein is CATGDSNYGYTF. The CDR3, as DNA: TGTGCCACTGGGGACAGCAACTATGGCTACACCTTC.